The clone carrying this TCR beta chain was picked up a small number of times. Its matching antigen is unknown. The data originate from a study of cytomegalovirus exposure and HLA in healthy donors. Study-wide results and caveats: TCR beta chain V- and J-gene trimming was linked, in a later analysis, to a missense variant in DCLRE1C.

The germline gives CDR1 MNHEY, CDR2 SVGAGI. V was shortened by 10 bases and J by 12 bases, with 18 bases between the two germline ends. The CDR3 has 11 residues. 60 Vbeta and 13 Jbeta primers were used in PCR. Generated by immunoSEQ multiplex PCR, the TCRdb table keeps only in-frame clones and is missing some. Here the sample spans over 150,000 clones, 70% to 80% being singletons. The receptor was isolated from a man aged 55 to 70 in good health and CMV-seronegative. Sequenced input: PBMCs. The V call is TRBV6-5, the J call TRBJ1-1; D not resolved. The CDR3 DNA reads as TGTGCCACCCTCAGCCTTTCCAGGTCTTTCTTT. This translates into CATLSLSRSFF.